This is a list of T cell receptor beta chains from one sample in a study of blood T cell repertoires in COVID-19. Clones were read by immunoSEQ multiplex PCR, and TCRdb kept only the in-frame ones, dropping some. This sample has fewer than 200,000 clones, with 86% found just once. Sequenced material: PBMCs or T cells enriched from blood (not recorded which). The source is a woman between 40 and 50 years old in a cohort exposed to, infected with or recovered from COVID-19 (not recorded which). Each CDR3 is given with its conserved first and last residue. Each record gives: D gene, V gene, J gene, clone size, CDR3 protein, CDR3 DNA. The D gene is left open where the match is weak. Clone size, where shown, is once, few, many, or a class for clones that have expanded.

d_call: TRBD1
v_call: TRBV9
j_call: TRBJ1-2
clone_size: NA
cdr3_aa: CASSAGQGDRYTF
cdr3_nt: TGTGCCAGCAGCGCCGGACAGGGGGATCGCTACACCTTC

d_call: TRBD1
v_call: TRBV11-3
j_call: TRBJ2-5
clone_size: NA
cdr3_aa: CASSRRTGGDETQYF
cdr3_nt: TGTGCCAGCAGCCGAAGGACAGGGGGGGATGAGACCCAGTACTTC

d_call: TRBD2
v_call: TRBV11-3
j_call: TRBJ2-3
clone_size: once
cdr3_aa: CASSSVGGLAGGPSDTQYF
cdr3_nt: TGTGCCAGCAGCTCGGTAGGGGGACTAGCGGGAGGGCCAAGTGATACGCAGTATTTT

d_call: TRBD2
v_call: TRBV7-9
j_call: TRBJ2-3
clone_size: NA
cdr3_aa: CASSPPGAGVFTDTQYF
cdr3_nt: TGTGCCAGCAGCCCCCCAGGTGCGGGGGTATTCACAGATACGCAGTATTTT

d_call: NA
v_call: TRBV4-2
j_call: TRBJ2-1
clone_size: NA
cdr3_aa: CASSQTPGLAYNEQFF
cdr3_nt: TGTGCCAGCAGCCAAACTCCGGGACTTGCTTACAATGAGCAGTTCTTC

d_call: TRBD1
v_call: TRBV4-1
j_call: TRBJ2-7
clone_size: NA
cdr3_aa: CASSPRQGAQGVIAYEQYF
cdr3_nt: TGCGCCAGCAGCCCACGACAGGGGGCGCAGGGGGTTATCGCCTACGAGCAGTACTTC

d_call: NA
v_call: TRBV5-1
j_call: TRBJ1-3
clone_size: NA
cdr3_aa: CASSPMWGLGNTIYF
cdr3_nt: TGCGCCAGCAGCCCGATGTGGGGGCTCGGAAACACCATATATTTT

d_call: NA
v_call: TRBV19
j_call: TRBJ1-1
clone_size: NA
cdr3_aa: CASSIQENTEAFF
cdr3_nt: TGTGCCAGTAGTATCCAGGAGAACACTGAAGCTTTCTTT

d_call: TRBD2
v_call: TRBV6-1
j_call: TRBJ2-7
clone_size: NA
cdr3_aa: CASSEGLGGGSYEQYF
cdr3_nt: TGTGCCAGCAGTGAAGGTCTGGGGGGGGGCTCCTACGAGCAGTACTTC

d_call: NA
v_call: TRBV15
j_call: TRBJ1-2
clone_size: NA
cdr3_aa: CATSGAKRPNYGYTF
cdr3_nt: TGTGCCACCAGCGGGGCAAAACGCCCTAACTATGGCTACACCTTC

d_call: NA
v_call: TRBV7-9
j_call: TRBJ1-4
clone_size: NA
cdr3_aa: CASSPVGEGDEKLFF
cdr3_nt: TGTGCCAGCAGCCCCGTGGGGGAGGGGGATGAAAAACTGTTTTTT

d_call: NA
v_call: TRBV4-1
j_call: TRBJ2-2
clone_size: few
cdr3_aa: CASSQEVQNTGELFF
cdr3_nt: TGCGCCAGCAGCCAAGAGGTACAGAACACCGGGGAGCTGTTTTTT

d_call: NA
v_call: TRBV19
j_call: TRBJ2-7
clone_size: NA
cdr3_aa: CASSHTTTYEQYF
cdr3_nt: TGTGCCAGTAGTCATACTACCACCTACGAGCAGTACTTC

d_call: NA
v_call: TRBV5-4
j_call: TRBJ2-2
clone_size: NA
cdr3_aa: CASRPGMVAGELFF
cdr3_nt: TGTGCCAGCAGACCCGGGATGGTGGCCGGGGAGCTGTTTTTT

d_call: TRBD2
v_call: TRBV7-8
j_call: TRBJ2-1
clone_size: many
cdr3_aa: CASSSRVAGGNEQFF
cdr3_nt: TGTGCCAGCAGCTCCCGTGTAGCGGGGGGCAATGAGCAGTTCTTC

d_call: NA
v_call: TRBV10-3
j_call: TRBJ1-3
clone_size: NA
cdr3_aa: CAISEYGTPGNTIYF
cdr3_nt: TGTGCCATCAGTGAGTACGGGACACCAGGAAACACCATATATTTT

d_call: TRBD1
v_call: TRBV6-4
j_call: TRBJ2-1
clone_size: few
cdr3_aa: CASSDTMDRYNEQFF
cdr3_nt: TGTGCCAGCAGTGACACGATGGACAGGTACAATGAGCAGTTCTTC

d_call: NA
v_call: TRBV14
j_call: TRBJ1-1
clone_size: NA
cdr3_aa: CASSQVGGTEAFF
cdr3_nt: TGTGCCAGCAGCCAAGTGGGGGGCACTGAAGCTTTCTTT

d_call: NA
v_call: TRBV5-1
j_call: TRBJ2-1
clone_size: NA
cdr3_aa: CASKQLPSYNEQFF
cdr3_nt: TGCGCCAGCAAACAGCTACCCTCCTACAATGAGCAGTTCTTC

d_call: NA
v_call: TRBV6-5
j_call: TRBJ1-6
clone_size: NA
cdr3_aa: CASSYSGLRSPLHF
cdr3_nt: TGTGCCAGCAGTTACTCGGGCCTGCGTTCACCCCTCCACTTT

d_call: NA
v_call: TRBV9
j_call: TRBJ1-5
clone_size: NA
cdr3_aa: CASSPGGQANQPQHF
cdr3_nt: TGTGCCAGCAGCCCCGGGGGGCAAGCCAATCAGCCCCAGCATTTT

d_call: TRBD1
v_call: TRBV4-1
j_call: TRBJ2-7
clone_size: NA
cdr3_aa: CASSQVGTGVYEQYF
cdr3_nt: TGCGCCAGCAGCCAAGTAGGGACAGGGGTATACGAGCAGTACTTC

d_call: TRBD1
v_call: TRBV27
j_call: TRBJ2-7
clone_size: NA
cdr3_aa: CASSLGQGGWEQYF
cdr3_nt: TGTGCCAGCAGTTTGGGACAGGGGGGGTGGGAGCAGTACTTC

d_call: TRBD1
v_call: TRBV18
j_call: TRBJ1-5
clone_size: NA
cdr3_aa: CASSPSGQGPLGNQPQHF
cdr3_nt: TGTGCCAGCTCACCAAGCGGACAGGGGCCTTTAGGCAATCAGCCCCAGCATTTT

d_call: NA
v_call: TRBV6-5
j_call: TRBJ2-5
clone_size: NA
cdr3_aa: CASTPRGKETQYF
cdr3_nt: TGTGCCAGCACCCCAAGGGGGAAAGAGACCCAGTACTTC

d_call: TRBD1
v_call: TRBV24-1
j_call: TRBJ2-7
clone_size: NA
cdr3_aa: CATMETDRASEQYF
cdr3_nt: TGTGCCACCATGGAGACGGACAGGGCTAGCGAGCAGTACTTC

d_call: NA
v_call: TRBV3-1/TRBV3-2
j_call: TRBJ1-5
clone_size: NA
cdr3_aa: CASSLTPRDQPQHF
cdr3_nt: TGTGCCAGCAGCCTAACTCCCCGCGATCAGCCCCAGCATTTT

d_call: TRBD2
v_call: TRBV5-4
j_call: TRBJ2-5
clone_size: few
cdr3_aa: CASSQGLAGGLETQYF
cdr3_nt: TGTGCCAGCAGCCAAGGACTAGCGGGGGGGCTGGAGACCCAGTACTTC

d_call: TRBD1
v_call: TRBV27
j_call: TRBJ1-2
clone_size: NA
cdr3_aa: CASSLRAGGTGVLERGYTF
cdr3_nt: TGTGCCAGCAGTTTAAGGGCTGGGGGGACAGGGGTCCTTGAGAGGGGCTACACCTTC

d_call: NA
v_call: TRBV5-6
j_call: TRBJ1-1
clone_size: NA
cdr3_aa: CASSLALTTGANTEAFF
cdr3_nt: TGTGCCAGCAGCTTGGCACTCACGACAGGAGCGAACACTGAAGCTTTCTTT

d_call: NA
v_call: TRBV21-1
j_call: TRBJ1-5
clone_size: NA
cdr3_aa: CATFAGFPQHF
cdr3_nt: TGTGCCACCTTTGCAGGTTTTCCTCAGCATTTT

d_call: TRBD1
v_call: TRBV27
j_call: TRBJ2-1
clone_size: NA
cdr3_aa: CASSFTFRTGNEQFF
cdr3_nt: TGTGCCAGCAGTTTTACTTTTAGGACAGGCAATGAGCAGTTCTTC

d_call: TRBD1
v_call: TRBV25-1
j_call: TRBJ1-2
clone_size: few
cdr3_aa: CASSEMGGQGLSYGYTF
cdr3_nt: TGTGCCAGCAGTGAGATGGGAGGACAGGGATTGTCCTATGGCTACACCTTC

d_call: NA
v_call: TRBV6-5
j_call: TRBJ1-6
clone_size: NA
cdr3_aa: CASSKTDIPSPLHF
cdr3_nt: TGTGCCAGCAGTAAAACGGACATTCCGTCACCCCTCCACTTT

d_call: NA
v_call: TRBV11-2
j_call: TRBJ1-2
clone_size: NA
cdr3_aa: CASSLTAGGNYGYTF
cdr3_nt: TGTGCCAGCAGCTTAACGGCCGGGGGTAACTATGGCTACACCTTC

d_call: NA
v_call: TRBV24-1
j_call: TRBJ2-1
clone_size: NA
cdr3_aa: CATSVRGRYNEQFF
cdr3_nt: TGTGCCACCTCTGTTCGGGGAAGGTACAATGAGCAGTTCTTC

d_call: TRBD2
v_call: TRBV7-2
j_call: TRBJ2-1
clone_size: NA
cdr3_aa: CASSPTSGSQFF
cdr3_nt: TGTGCCAGCAGCCCGACTAGCGGGAGCCAGTTCTTC

d_call: TRBD1
v_call: TRBV19
j_call: TRBJ1-1
clone_size: NA
cdr3_aa: CATAGTGVSGTEAFF
cdr3_nt: TGTGCCACTGCCGGGACAGGGGTTTCGGGCACTGAAGCTTTCTTT

d_call: TRBD2
v_call: TRBV5-4
j_call: TRBJ2-7
clone_size: NA
cdr3_aa: CASFPEGLAGGMLYEQYF
cdr3_nt: TGTGCCAGCTTTCCTGAGGGGCTAGCGGGAGGAATGTTGTACGAGCAGTACTTC

d_call: TRBD2
v_call: TRBV11-2
j_call: TRBJ2-3
clone_size: NA
cdr3_aa: CASSVAGTSGSTDTQYF
cdr3_nt: TGTGCCAGCAGCGTAGCCGGGACTAGCGGAAGCACAGATACGCAGTATTTT

d_call: TRBD2
v_call: TRBV6-4
j_call: TRBJ2-1
clone_size: many
cdr3_aa: CASSGLAGGYNEQFF
cdr3_nt: TGTGCCAGCAGTGGACTAGCGGGGGGCTACAATGAGCAGTTCTTC

d_call: NA
v_call: TRBV27
j_call: TRBJ1-5
clone_size: NA
cdr3_aa: CASNQGMGGNQPQHF
cdr3_nt: TGTGCCAGCAATCAGGGGATGGGAGGCAATCAGCCCCAGCATTTT

d_call: NA
v_call: TRBV5-6
j_call: TRBJ1-6
clone_size: NA
cdr3_aa: CASSIGRGYGSPLHF
cdr3_nt: TGTGCCAGCAGCATTGGGAGGGGGTATGGTTCACCCCTCCACTTT

d_call: TRBD1
v_call: TRBV27
j_call: TRBJ2-1
clone_size: NA
cdr3_aa: CASSLIMGQGSEQFF
cdr3_nt: TGTGCCAGCAGTTTGATCATGGGACAGGGGTCTGAGCAGTTCTTC